One and the same sample provided the 28 T cell receptor beta chains below, sequenced in a study of sequential checkpoint blockade in melanoma. Generated by immunoSEQ multiplex PCR, the TCRdb table keeps only in-frame clones and is missing some. The sample comprises 40,000 or so clones, roughly 89% of which are singletons, and around 12% rests with the top ten. Stated treatment: randomized to nivolumab then ipilimumab (arm A) or the reverse (arm B). This material consisted of CD8+ T cells sorted from blood (inferred from file names), taken from a patient given nivolumab and ipilimumab in sequence. The receptors originated from a human donor with melanoma.

This clone has just one count. The V gene is TRBV29-1, the J gene TRBJ2-1; 8 nucleotides agree with TRBD2. This CDR3 is built from 15 residues. The germline CDR1 and CDR2 sequences are SQVTM and ANQGSEA. The J segment lost 6 bases and the V segment lost 6 bases, leaving 13 bases of the junction unmatched. In nucleotides, the CDR3 is TGCAGCGTGGCCCTACTAGCGGACCCCCTCAATGAGCAGTTCTTC. It yields the protein CSVALLADPLNEQFF.

The rearrangement links TRBV6-4 to TRBJ2-3, with TRBD1 matching over 10 bases. The CDR3 sequence is 14 residues long. The germline gives CDR1 MRHNA, CDR2 SNTAGT. Germline trimming cut 6 bases from V and 4 bases from J; bases unmatched to any gene: 4. The CDR3 DNA reads TGTGCCAGCAGACCCGACAGGGGGCCAGATACGCAGTATTTT. As protein: CASRPDRGPDTQYF.

The chain recombines TRBV6-5 with TRBJ1-2; no clear D gene. This CDR3 is built from 12 residues. The germline V and J ends were trimmed by 4 bases and 5 bases, with 8 bases remaining between them. Germline loops: CDR1 MNHEY, CDR2 SVGAGI. CDR3 residues: CASSFPGYGYTF. CDR3 DNA sequence: TGTGCCAGCAGTTTTCCGGGTTATGGCTACACCTTC.

This clone was recorded once. The V and J genes are TRBV27 and TRBJ1-2; 8 positions agree with TRBD1. Per germline, CDR1 MNHEY and CDR2 SMNVEV (reference sequence). The V gene end was trimmed by 6 bases and the J gene end by 8 bases; junction bases not matched to a gene: 8. The length of the CDR3 is 13 residues. The CDR3 protein is CASSSTGVRGYTF. The CDR3 nucleotides are TGTGCCAGCAGCTCGACAGGGGTTAGAGGCTACACCTTC.

This sequence joins TRBV9 and TRBJ2-1; 9 nucleotides match TRBD1. This CDR3 spans 15 amino acids. Germline CDR1 and CDR2: SGDLS and YYNGEE. V lost 4 bases and J lost 2; bases outside the gene matches: 4. The CDR3 coding sequence is TGTGCCAGCAGCCCAAGACAGGGGGCCTACAATGAGCAGTTCTTC. Translating it yields CASSPRQGAYNEQFF.

This clone was counted once. The rearrangement uses TRBV4-1 and TRBJ2-7; 11 nucleotides align to TRBD2. The length of the CDR3 is 14 residues. CDR1 is MGHRA, CDR2 YSYEKL, per germline. The trim removed 3 bases at V and 6 bases at J, leaving 4 bases unmatched. In DNA form, the CDR3 reads TGCGCCAGCAGCCAGACTAGCGGGGCCCGCGAGCAGTACGTC. It encodes CASSQTSGAREQYV.

This clone appeared a single time. This chain links TRBV6-4 with TRBJ2-1, with TRBD1 identical over 9 bases. Per the germline V gene, CDR1 is MRHNA and CDR2 is SNTAGT. This CDR3 is built from 15 residues. V shed 2 bases, J shed 6 bases, and the junction held 5 bases outside the gene matches. CDR3 sequence reads: CASSDPGTGTNEQFF. The CDR3 DNA reads as TGTGCCAGCAGTGACCCGGGGACAGGGACCAATGAGCAGTTCTTC.

The rearrangement joins TRBV6-5 to TRBJ1-2; D possibly corresponds to TRBD1 (5 bases). Germline V gene sequence: CDR1 MNHEY, CDR2 SVGAGI. The CDR3 consists of 13 residues. Between the trimmed V and J ends, which lost 0 bases and 5 bases, there was a span of 7 bases. The CDR3 sequence: CASSYSTVYGYTF. The DNA of the CDR3 is TGTGCCAGCAGTTACTCGACAGTTTATGGCTACACCTTC.

The V gene is TRBV6-6, the J gene TRBJ2-7; D remains ambiguous. The V and J ends lost 0 bases and 0 bases respectively, with 12 bases between them. CDR3 length: 16 amino acids. CDR1 MNHNY and CDR2 SVGAGI come from the germline V gene (reference sequence). CDR3 in amino acids: CASSYSIPVSSYEQYF. The DNA of the CDR3 is TGTGCCAGCAGTTACTCGATCCCGGTTTCCTCCTACGAGCAGTACTTC.

J is TRBJ2-7 and V is TRBV4-1; 10 bases map to TRBD1. V was clipped by 4 bases and J by 3 bases; unmatched bases: 6. The germline V gene encodes CDR1 MGHRA and CDR2 YSYEKL. The CDR3 sequence is 15 residues long. Written as DNA, the CDR3 is TGCGCCAGCAGCCCCTCCGGGACAGGGGTCTACGAGCAGTACTTC. This gives the protein CASSPSGTGVYEQYF.

The chain combines TRBV6-5 with TRBJ2-3, with a weak D call TRBD2 (6 bases). The CDR3 has 15 residues. V was shortened by 2 bases and J by 2 bases, with 11 bases between the two germline ends. CDR1 and CDR2 from the germline V gene are MNHEY and SVGAGI. For the CDR3, the DNA is TGTGCCAGCAGTTACAGAGTAGCGGCCACAGATACGCAGTATTTT. It codes for CASSYRVAATDTQYF.

The rearrangement uses TRBV27 and TRBJ2-7; 8 positions match TRBD1. Germline V gene data show CDR1 as MNHEY and CDR2 as SMNVEV (reference sequence). Germline trimming cut 2 bases from V and 1 base from J; bases unmatched to any gene: 1. This CDR3 is built from 14 residues. The CDR3 DNA reads as TGTGCCAGCAGTTTAACAGGGGGATCCTACGAGCAGTACTTC. Translation gives CASSLTGGSYEQYF.

CDR3 protein: CASSLGLGVDQPQHF. The CDR3 nucleotides are TGTGCCAGCAGCTTAGGGCTAGGGGTGGATCAGCCCCAGCATTTT. The gene calls are TRBV7-6 and TRBJ1-5; TRBD1 might be the D (5 bases). This CDR3 is 15 amino acids long. The germline V and J ends were trimmed by 1 base and 5 bases, with 12 bases remaining between them. Per the germline V gene, CDR1 is SGHVS and CDR2 is FNYEAQ.

V and J are TRBV7-9 and TRBJ1-5, with 7 bases lining up with TRBD1. J lost 0 bases, V lost 9 bases, and 5 bases had no gene match. The germline CDR1 and CDR2 sequences are SEHNR and FQNEAQ (reference sequence). The CDR3 loop spans 14 amino acids. CDR3 amino acids: CASGTAYSNQPQHF. The DNA of the CDR3 is TGTGCCAGTGGGACAGCTTATAGCAATCAGCCCCAGCATTTT.

V is TRBV18 and J is TRBJ1-1; D may be TRBD1 (6 bases). Deletions cut 4 bases from V and 3 bases from J, with 12 bases between. CDR1 is KGHSH, CDR2 LQKENI, per germline. The CDR3 contains 14 residues. The CDR3 loop reads CASSRRGFHTEAFF. The CDR3 DNA sequence: TGTGCCAGCTCACGCAGGGGTTTCCACACTGAAGCTTTCTTT. The variable domain in full, with the rest retrieved from reference TRBV18 and TRBJ1-1, is NAGVMQNPRHLVRRRGQEARLRCSPMKGHSHVYWYRQLPEEGLKFMVYLQKENIIDESGMPKERFSAEFPKEGPSILRIQQVVRGDSAAYFCASSRRGFHTEAFFGQGTRLTVV.

J is TRBJ2-7 and V is TRBV5-1; a possible D gene is TRBD1 (6 bases). CDR1 SGHRS and CDR2 YFSETQ come from the germline V gene. This CDR3 has 16 residues. V was trimmed by 0 bases and J by 3 bases, leaving 16 bases between them. CDR3 sequence (DNA): TGCGCCAGCAGCTTGGCCGAGGCAGGGGAAGACTACGAGCAGTACTTC. It codes for CASSLAEAGEDYEQYF. The full variable domain, with the rest looked up from reference TRBV5-1 and TRBJ2-7, is KAGVTQTPRYLIKTRGQQVTLSCSPISGHRSVSWYQQTPGQGLQFLFEYFSETQRNKGNFPGRFSGRQFSNSRSEMNVSTLELGDSALYLCASSLAEAGEDYEQYFGPGTRLTVT.

The chain recombines TRBV27 with TRBJ1-1; D is unresolved. The CDR3 is 11 residues long. Germline assignment: CDR1 MNHEY and CDR2 SMNVEV (reference sequence). In nucleotides, the CDR3 is TGTGTTTCGGGTCTTGGCACTGAAGCTTTCTTT. Translated, it gives CVSGLGTEAFF.

The chain carries TRBV28 and TRBJ2-2; TRBD1 aligns across 9 bases. CDR3 length equals 18 residues. The V gene's germline CDR1 is MDHEN and CDR2 SYDVKM. The V gene end was trimmed by 6 bases and the J gene end by 7 bases; junction bases not matched to a gene: 18. The CDR3 bases are TGTGCCAGCAGGTCCTACAGGGGGCTCCAACCCAGGGGCGGGGAGCTGTTTTTT. Translation gives CASRSYRGLQPRGGELFF.

V usage is TRBV5-1 and J usage is TRBJ2-7, with 9 bases identical to TRBD1. This CDR3 comprises 14 residues. Germline lookup yields CDR1 SGHRS and CDR2 YFSETQ. V lost 5 bases and J lost 3; bases outside the gene matches: 6. The CDR3 nucleotides are TGCGCCAGCAGACCTGGACAGGGGAGCTACGAGCAGTACTTC. Translation: CASRPGQGSYEQYF.

The CDR3 region has the DNA TGTGCCAGCAGTTACTTGCGGGGTTTAACCTACGAGCAGTACGTC. Protein product: CASSYLRGLTYEQYV. The chain links TRBV6-6 to TRBJ2-7; the D gene is possibly TRBD2 (6 bases). The CDR3 runs 15 residues. Trimming removed 1 base from V and 2 bases from J, with 12 bases in between. Germline assignment: CDR1 MNHNY and CDR2 SVGAGI (reference sequence).

The chain has TRBV25-1 and TRBJ2-1, with 9 bases matching TRBD1. The length of the CDR3 is 18 residues. Germline-derived CDR1 and CDR2 are MGHDK and SYGVNS. Losses at the gene ends were 6 bases for V and 8 bases for J; bases not matched to a gene: 20. The CDR3 sequence is CASSPGFARDREGDEQFF. CDR3 DNA: TGTGCCAGCAGCCCCGGGTTCGCGAGGGACAGGGAAGGCGATGAGCAGTTCTTC.

V and J are TRBV6-1 and TRBJ1-2, with D hard to call. The germline V gene has CDR1 MNHNS and CDR2 SASEGT. V was shortened by 3 bases and J by 0 bases, with 11 bases between the two germline ends. The CDR3 covers 15 residues. Here the CDR3 reads CASSDLGTANYGYTF. As DNA, the CDR3 is TGTGCCAGCAGTGATTTGGGCACCGCTAACTATGGCTACACCTTC.

A single count supports this clone. The chain couples TRBV27 to TRBJ2-5; 9 bases fit TRBD1. The trim removed 6 bases at V and 3 bases at J, leaving 2 bases unmatched. The CDR3 loop spans 13 amino acids. Germline CDR1 is MNHEY and CDR2 is SMNVEV (reference sequence). Here the CDR3 DNA reads TGTGCCAGCAGGTGGACAGGGGAAGAGACCCAGTACTTC. It is translated as CASRWTGEETQYF.

The rearrangement uses TRBV6-1 and TRBJ2-7, with D possibly matching TRBD1 (5 bases). Per germline, CDR1 MNHNS and CDR2 SASEGT. The V end was cut by 0 bases, the J end by 2 bases, with 11 bases between. The CDR3 spans 15 residues. The CDR3 spells CASSEAGDSAYEQYF. The DNA of the CDR3 is TGTGCCAGCAGTGAAGCGGGTGACAGCGCCTACGAGCAGTACTTC.

The chain carries TRBV29-1 and TRBJ1-4; D remains ambiguous. V was shortened by 4 bases and J by 4 bases, with 13 bases between the two germline ends. Germline CDR1 is SQVTM and CDR2 is ANQGSEA. The CDR3 is 14 amino acids. The CDR3 DNA reads as TGCAGCGTTGCGTATTCGGGTGATAATGAAAAACTGTTTTTT. Amino acid sequence: CSVAYSGDNEKLFF. The complete variable domain, with remaining parts taken from reference TRBV29-1 and TRBJ1-4, reads SAVISQKPSRDICQRGTSLTIQCQVDSQVTMMFWYRQQPGQSLTLIATANQGSEATYESGFVIDKFPISRPNLTFSTLTVSNMSPEDSSIYLCSVAYSGDNEKLFFGSGTQLSVL.

The chain combines TRBV6-5 with TRBJ1-2; TRBD1 matches 10 bases. Germline CDR1 MNHEY, CDR2 SVGAGI. The CDR3 covers 15 residues. The V and J ends lost 7 bases and 4 bases, in that order; junction bases with no gene match: 9. The CDR3 protein is CASNPGQGGAYGYTF. CDR3 nucleotides: TGTGCCAGCAACCCTGGACAGGGGGGCGCCTATGGCTACACCTTC.

This rearrangement joins TRBV15 to TRBJ2-1; no clear D gene. Germline V gene lookup returns CDR1 LNHNV and CDR2 YYDKDF (reference sequence). This CDR3 has 12 residues. Trimming stripped 4 bases from V and 8 bases from J, with 9 bases between. DNA of the CDR3: TGTGCCACCAGCATGGTAACTCATGAGCAGTTCTTC. Protein sequence: CATSMVTHEQFF. Full variable domain (remainder filled in from reference TRBV15 and TRBJ2-1): DAMVIQNPRYQVTQFGKPVTLSCSQTLNHNVMYWYQQKSSQAPKLLFHYYDKDFNNEADTPDNFQSRRPNTSFCFLDIRSPGLGDTAMYLCATSMVTHEQFFGPGTRLTVL.

The chain uses TRBV2 and TRBJ2-1; weak D call: TRBD1 (6 bases). This CDR3 spans 13 amino acids. Germline loops: CDR1 SNHLY, CDR2 FYNNEI. Trimming removed 7 bases from V and 5 bases from J, with 12 bases in between. The DNA of the CDR3 is TGTGCCAGCATCCCTAGGGGGAACAATGAGCAGTTCTTC. Translated, it gives CASIPRGNNEQFF.